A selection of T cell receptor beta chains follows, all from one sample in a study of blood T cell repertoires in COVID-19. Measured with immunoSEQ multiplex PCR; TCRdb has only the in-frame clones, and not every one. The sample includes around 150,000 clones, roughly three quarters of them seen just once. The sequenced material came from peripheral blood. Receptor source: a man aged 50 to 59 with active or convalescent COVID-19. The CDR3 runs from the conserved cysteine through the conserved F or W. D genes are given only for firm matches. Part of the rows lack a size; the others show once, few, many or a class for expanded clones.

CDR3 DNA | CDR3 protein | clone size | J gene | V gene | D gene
TGTGCCAGCAGCTTATCGGGGAGGGGTTTTGACGAGCAGTACTTC | CASSLSGRGFDEQYF | - | TRBJ2-7 | TRBV7-3 | TRBD2
TGTGCCAGCAGGGCTAGCGGGAGGGCCTGGGATACGCAGTATTTT | CASRASGRAWDTQYF | - | TRBJ2-3 | TRBV6-5 | TRBD2
TGTGCCAGCAGCCAATCGGCGGGGGTGACTTTCTTT | CASSQSAGVTFF | - | TRBJ1-1 | TRBV3-1/TRBV3-2 | -
TGTGCCAGCAGGTGGGGGACAGGGCATTACTCCTACGAGCAGTACTTC | CASRWGTGHYSYEQYF | - | TRBJ2-7 | TRBV2 | TRBD1
TGTGCCAGCAGTTACTTAGGGGGCAATCAGCCCCAGCATTTT | CASSYLGGNQPQHF | once | TRBJ1-5 | TRBV6-5 | -
TGTGCCAGCAGCCCCAGTGACAGGGAAGGAGGCTACACCTTC | CASSPSDREGGYTF | - | TRBJ1-2 | TRBV3-1/TRBV3-2 | TRBD1
TGTGCCAGCTCACCATCTAGGGGGCCCTACGAGCAGTACTTC | CASSPSRGPYEQYF | - | TRBJ2-7 | TRBV18 | TRBD1
TGTGCCAGCAGCCAAGATAAACCTCACCCGAGGTACTACAATGAGCAGTTCTTC | CASSQDKPHPRYYNEQFF | once | TRBJ2-1 | TRBV3-1/TRBV3-2 | -
TGTGCCAGCAGTTTAGAGGGAGGCAATCAGCCCCAGCATTTT | CASSLEGGNQPQHF | - | TRBJ1-5 | TRBV28 | -
TGTGCCTGGAGGGCTAGCGGGGAGGGGACCCAGTACTTC | CAWRASGEGTQYF | many | TRBJ2-5 | TRBV30 | TRBD2
TGTGCCAGCAGCCTCAGCGGGAGTTTTACCGGGGAGCTGTTTTTT | CASSLSGSFTGELFF | - | TRBJ2-2 | TRBV3-1/TRBV3-2 | TRBD2
TGTGCCAGCAGCCCGGGCTACAATGAGCAGTTCTTC | CASSPGYNEQFF | - | TRBJ2-1 | TRBV7-3 | -
TGTGCCAGCAGCTGGGGGCCAGGAGGCACTGAAGCTTTCTTT | CASSWGPGGTEAFF | - | TRBJ1-1 | TRBV5-8 | -
TGTGCCAGCAGCGTACAGGGGGCGGGACTGACCTACAATGAGCAGTTCTTC | CASSVQGAGLTYNEQFF | - | TRBJ2-1 | TRBV9 | TRBD1
TGTGCCAGCAGTTTATCAGGGGTGGGGGAGCAGTACTTC | CASSLSGVGEQYF | - | TRBJ2-7 | TRBV28 | -
TGCGCCAGCAGCGAGGGGACAGGGGTTAACACTGAAGCTTTCTTT | CASSEGTGVNTEAFF | - | TRBJ1-1 | TRBV5-1 | TRBD1
TGTGCCAGCAGGTCCCTTAATCAGCCCCAGCATTTT | CASRSLNQPQHF | once | TRBJ1-5 | TRBV12-3/TRBV12-4 | -
TGTGCCAGCAGTGTACAGGCAGAAAACACTGAAGCTTTCTTT | CASSVQAENTEAFF | - | TRBJ1-1 | TRBV6-4 | -
TGTGCCAGCAGCTTGGGGGAGAGCGGGCGGCAGTACTTC | CASSLGESGRQYF | - | TRBJ2-7 | TRBV5-6 | -
TGTGCCAGTAGTATCTTCAACACCGGGGAGCTGTTTTTT | CASSIFNTGELFF | - | TRBJ2-2 | TRBV19 | -
TGTGCCAGCAGCTTAGAGTTATACACCGGGGAGCTGTTTTTT | CASSLELYTGELFF | - | TRBJ2-2 | TRBV11-3 | -
TGTGCCAGCAGTTCGTTTGGCCTCGATAATTCACCCCTCCACTTT | CASSSFGLDNSPLHF | - | TRBJ1-6 | TRBV27 | -
TGTGCCAGCAATTACAGGGGTAGAATCTACGAGCAGTACTTC | CASNYRGRIYEQYF | - | TRBJ2-7 | TRBV5-6 | TRBD1
TGTGCCAGCACCTGGACAGGGATCAATCAGCCCCAGCATTTT | CASTWTGINQPQHF | - | TRBJ1-5 | TRBV6-5 | TRBD1
TGCGCCAGCAGCTTGGCCTGGACAAGGGGAGAGACCCAGTACTTC | CASSLAWTRGETQYF | - | TRBJ2-5 | TRBV5-1 | -
TGTGCCAGCAGTAAGACTAGCGGGACCTACAATGAGCAGTTCTTC | CASSKTSGTYNEQFF | - | TRBJ2-1 | TRBV6-6 | TRBD2
TGTGCCAGCAGTCAAACGGGACAGAACACCGGGGAGCTGTTTTTT | CASSQTGQNTGELFF | - | TRBJ2-2 | TRBV2 | -
TGTGCCAGTAGTATTCCCGGAGCAATACGGGAGACCCAGTACTTC | CASSIPGAIRETQYF | - | TRBJ2-5 | TRBV19 | -